The 14 T cell receptor beta chains below come from one sample, sequenced in a study of T cell clonotyping in hematopoietic cell transplantation. TCRdb's copy holds only in-frame clones and misses some; the assay was immunoSEQ multiplex PCR. The sample lists approximately 5,400 clones, around 76% occurring once. Sample: peripheral blood mononuclear cells, taken 100 days after allogeneic stem cell transplant. Source of these receptors: a male patient in his sixties or seventies who had an allogeneic stem cell transplant, so T cells may come from the graft donor. Some clones in this sample may be carry-over from other donors' samples.

The CDR3 region has the DNA TGCGCCAGCAGCGCGAAGGTTAAAATGGGACTAGCGGGAGTCGAGACCCAGTACTTC. Its translation: CASSAKVKMGLAGVETQYF. This chain links TRBV4-1 with TRBJ2-5, with 14 positions matching TRBD2. Losses at the gene ends were 5 bases for V and 5 bases for J; bases not matched to a gene: 16. Germline V lookup: CDR1 MGHRA, CDR2 YSYEKL. CDR3 length: 19 amino acids.

V usage is TRBV7-2 and J usage is TRBJ1-1, with D unclear. V was cut by 6 bases and J by 1 base, with 9 bases left in between. The CDR3 contains 13 residues. CDR1 and CDR2 (germline): SGHTA, FQGNSA. The chain's CDR3 is CASSLTGNTEAFF. Here the CDR3 DNA reads TGTGCCAGCAGTTTAACGGGGAACACTGAAGCTTTCTTT.

This clone was detected only a few times. The chain is built from TRBV4-1 and TRBJ1-1; TRBD1 aligns across 8 bases. This CDR3 has 15 amino acids. CDR1 and CDR2 from the germline V gene are MGHRA and YSYEKL. Germline trimming cut 4 bases from V and 1 base from J; bases unmatched to any gene: 5. CDR3 DNA: TGCGCCAGCAGCCTCAGGGACAGGAAGAACACTGAAGCTTTCTTT. This sequence encodes CASSLRDRKNTEAFF.

The rearrangement links TRBV15 to TRBJ2-1; D is undetermined. CDR3 length equals 13 residues. V was pared by 0 bases and J by 11 bases, with 11 bases between. Germline V gene lookup returns CDR1 LNHNV and CDR2 YYDKDF (reference sequence). CDR3 sequence (DNA): TGTGCCACCAGCAGAGATCTCGACAAGAAGCAGTTCTTC. Its translation: CATSRDLDKKQFF.

This chain links TRBV29-1 with TRBJ1-3; 8 bases are shared with TRBD1. Germline V lookup: CDR1 SQVTM, CDR2 ANQGSEA. The CDR3 contains 15 residues. J was trimmed by 0 bases and V by 7 bases; bases with no gene match: 8. The CDR3 sequence is CSGVSTGGSGNTIYF. In DNA form, the CDR3 reads TGCAGCGGTGTTTCTACAGGGGGCTCTGGAAACACCATATATTTT.

The chain is built from TRBV27 and TRBJ2-2, with D tentatively TRBD2 (5 bases). CDR1 and CDR2 from the germline V gene are MNHEY and SMNVEV (reference sequence). V was shortened by 4 bases and J by 6 bases, with 12 bases between the two germline ends. The length of the CDR3 is 14 residues. CDR3 sequence: CASSSGLAAGELFF. The CDR3 nucleotides read TGTGCCAGCAGTTCCGGACTCGCAGCCGGGGAGCTGTTTTTT.

The genes are TRBV20-1 and TRBJ1-1; D ambiguous. The CDR3 loop spans 11 amino acids. In germline, CDR1 is DFQATT, CDR2 SNEGSKA (reference sequence). CDR3 in amino acids: CAEGGYTEAFF. The CDR3 DNA is TGCGCTGAGGGCGGATACACTGAAGCTTTCTTT.

A few counts support this clone. The chain combines TRBV11-2 with TRBJ2-7, with D possibly TRBD1 on 5 matching bases. The CDR3 is 14 amino acids. Germline CDR1 is SGHAT and CDR2 is FQNNGV. V lost 6 bases and J lost 3, with 15 bases in between. The CDR3 sequence is CASSLWGRSYEQYF. As DNA, the CDR3 is TGTGCCAGCAGTCTATGGGGCCGGAGCTACGAGCAGTACTTC.

The V gene is TRBV30, the J gene TRBJ2-3; unclear D gene. This CDR3 comprises 11 residues. Germline V gene sequence: CDR1 GTSNPN, CDR2 SVGIG (reference sequence). Trimming pared 0 bases from V and 7 bases from J, leaving 5 bases between. CDR3 sequence (DNA): TGTGCCTGGAGTGTACTAAATACGCAGTATTTT. It is translated as CAWSVLNTQYF.

J is TRBJ2-7 and V is TRBV28, with D perhaps matching TRBD1 (5 bases). CDR1 and CDR2 from the germline V gene are MDHEN and SYDVKM. V gave up 2 bases and J gave up 5 bases, with 10 bases separating them. CDR3 length: 13 amino acids. For the CDR3, the DNA is TGTGCCAGCAGTTTAACCCAGGGTAACGAGCAGTACTTC. It specifies CASSLTQGNEQYF.

The V gene is TRBV28, the J gene TRBJ2-7, with D perhaps matching TRBD1 or TRBD2 (7 bases each). V was shortened by 6 bases and J by 9 bases, with 24 bases between the two germline ends. The CDR3 is 15 amino acids. Germline V gene data show CDR1 as MDHEN and CDR2 as SYDVKM. Written as DNA, the CDR3 is TGTGCCAGCAGATTTTCGGGACAGAGGGTAGCGGGGCAGTACTTC. Protein sequence: CASRFSGQRVAGQYF.

This clone appeared a single time. V and J are TRBV30 and TRBJ2-7; 12 bases map to TRBD2. Germline CDR1 is GTSNPN and CDR2 is SVGIG (reference sequence). The CDR3 covers 18 residues. V lost 1 base and J lost 7; bases outside the gene matches: 17. The CDR3 is CAWSAERLAGGPSGEQYF. The CDR3 DNA is TGTGCCTGGAGTGCCGAGAGGCTAGCGGGAGGGCCGTCGGGTGAGCAGTACTTC.

The V gene is TRBV19, the J gene TRBJ1-2, with 11 bases matching TRBD1. J lost 6 bases, V lost 6 bases, and 6 bases had no gene match. Germline values: CDR1 LNHDA, CDR2 SQIVND (reference sequence). This CDR3 spans 14 amino acids. The CDR3 protein is CASSRGQGAHGYTF. The CDR3 region has the DNA TGTGCCAGTAGCCGTGGACAGGGGGCCCATGGCTACACCTTC.

A few counts support this clone. The rearrangement joins TRBV7-2 to TRBJ1-2, with D possibly matching TRBD1 (6 bases). The CDR3 is made up of 14 amino acids. From germline, CDR1 is SGHTA and CDR2 FQGNSA. V lost 5 bases, J lost 4 bases, and 14 bases lay in between. The CDR3 region is CASSPIQGGYGYTF. The CDR3, as DNA: TGTGCCAGCAGCCCTATACAGGGCGGCTATGGCTACACCTTC. Based on the CDR3 plus reference TRBV7-2 and TRBJ1-2, the full variable domain is GAGVSQSPSNKVTEKGKDVELRCDPISGHTALYWYRQSLGQGLEFLIYFQGNSAPDKSGLPSDRFSAERTGGSVSTLTIQRTQQEDSAVYLCASSPIQGGYGYTFGSGTRLTVV.